The TCR beta chain described here comes from a study of T cell responses to AZD1222 COVID-19 vaccine. Points from the study as a whole: Within unmutated variant regions lay the reported targets of nearly half of spike-specific TCRs. Across the whole spike, CD4 TCRs peaked at regions 160-218 and 743-854. The donors showed a predominance of white British ancestry and of females, with possible underestimation of clonal diversity.

Germline-derived CDR1 and CDR2 are MNHEY and SVGAGI. The V gene lost 7 bases and the J gene lost 1 base, with 16 bases spanning the gap. CDR3 length equals 15 residues. Measured with immunoSEQ multiplex PCR; TCRdb has only the in-frame clones, and not every one. Here the sample spans 150,000 to 180,000 clones, 85% to 90% being singletons. Turning to this clone: What it binds is unknown.

This chain joins TRBV6-5 and TRBJ1-1, with unresolved D. This sequence was found in an adult who received the AZD1222 COVID-19 vaccine. Sequenced material: peripheral blood, taken 28 days after the second AZD1222 dose. CDR3: CASKEGRGGNTEAFF. The DNA of the CDR3 is TGTGCCAGCAAAGAAGGCCGGGGAGGGAACACTGAAGCTTTCTTT.